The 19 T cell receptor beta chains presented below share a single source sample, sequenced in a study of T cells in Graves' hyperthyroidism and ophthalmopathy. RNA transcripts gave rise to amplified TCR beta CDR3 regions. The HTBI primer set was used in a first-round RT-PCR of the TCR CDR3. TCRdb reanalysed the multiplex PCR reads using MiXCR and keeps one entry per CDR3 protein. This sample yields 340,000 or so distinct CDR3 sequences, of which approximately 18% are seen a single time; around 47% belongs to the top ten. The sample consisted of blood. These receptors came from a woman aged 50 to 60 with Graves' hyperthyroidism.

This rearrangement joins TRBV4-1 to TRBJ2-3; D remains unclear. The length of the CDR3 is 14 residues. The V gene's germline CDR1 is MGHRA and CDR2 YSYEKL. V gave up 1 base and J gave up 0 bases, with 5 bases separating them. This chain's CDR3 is CASSQVESTDTQYF. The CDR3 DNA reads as TGCGCCAGCAGCCAAGTTGAGAGCACAGATACGCAGTATTTT.

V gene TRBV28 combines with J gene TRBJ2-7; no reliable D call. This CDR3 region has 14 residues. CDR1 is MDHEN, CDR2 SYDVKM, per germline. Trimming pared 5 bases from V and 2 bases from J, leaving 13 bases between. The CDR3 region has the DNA TGTGCCAGCAGTAGACTCACGCTAGCCTACGAGCAGTACTTC. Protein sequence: CASSRLTLAYEQYF.

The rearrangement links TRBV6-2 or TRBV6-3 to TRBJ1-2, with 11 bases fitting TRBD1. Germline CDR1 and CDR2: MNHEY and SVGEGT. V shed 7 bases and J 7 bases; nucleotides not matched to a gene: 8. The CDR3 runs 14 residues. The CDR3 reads CASTPGQGVGGYTF. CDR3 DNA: TGTGCCAGCACCCCGGGACAGGGGGTTGGTGGCTACACCTTC.

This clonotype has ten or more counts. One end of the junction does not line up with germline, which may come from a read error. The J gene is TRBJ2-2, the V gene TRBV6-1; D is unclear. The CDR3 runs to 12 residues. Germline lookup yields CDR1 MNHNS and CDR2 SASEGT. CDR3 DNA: TGTGCCAGCCGTGAGACCACCGGGGAGCTGTTTTTT. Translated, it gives CASRETTGELFF.

CDR3 residues: CASSLFGNGVWGYTF. For the CDR3, the DNA is TGTGCCAGCAGCTTATTTGGGAATGGCGTTTGGGGCTACACCTTC. The J gene is TRBJ1-2, the V gene TRBV7-8; D unresolved. CDR1 SGHVS and CDR2 FQNEAQ come from the germline V gene. Trimming removed 2 bases at V and 8 bases at J, with 18 bases between. The CDR3 extends over 15 amino acids.

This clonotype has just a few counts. CDR3 protein: CASSHGTPEQYF. The CDR3 DNA reads TGTGCCAGCAGTCACGGGACACCCGAGCAGTACTTC. This chain links TRBV12-3 or TRBV12-4 with TRBJ2-7; perhaps TRBD1 as D (6 bases). V lost 5 bases, J lost 6 bases, and 11 bases lay in between. This CDR3 has 12 residues.

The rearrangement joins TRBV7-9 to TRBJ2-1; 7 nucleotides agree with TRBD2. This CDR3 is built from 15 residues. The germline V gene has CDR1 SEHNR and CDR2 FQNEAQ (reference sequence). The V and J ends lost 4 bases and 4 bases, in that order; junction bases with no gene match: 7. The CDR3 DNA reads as TGTGCCAGCAGCTCATCGGGACTACCTTACAATGAGCAGTTCTTC. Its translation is CASSSSGLPYNEQFF.

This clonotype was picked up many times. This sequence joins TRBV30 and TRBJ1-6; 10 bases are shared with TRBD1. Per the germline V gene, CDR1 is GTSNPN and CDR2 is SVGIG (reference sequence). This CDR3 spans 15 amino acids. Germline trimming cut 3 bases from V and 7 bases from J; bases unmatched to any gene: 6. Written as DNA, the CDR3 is TGTGCCTGGAGCGCGGGACAGGGGAAAAATTCACCCCTCCACTTT. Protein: CAWSAGQGKNSPLHF.

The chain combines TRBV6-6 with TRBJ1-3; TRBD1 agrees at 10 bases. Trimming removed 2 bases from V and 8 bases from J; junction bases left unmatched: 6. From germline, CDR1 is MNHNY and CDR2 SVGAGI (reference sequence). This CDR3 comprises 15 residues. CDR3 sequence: CASSYPTDRGDTIYF. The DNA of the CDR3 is TGTGCCAGCAGTTACCCCACGGACAGGGGGGACACCATATATTTT.

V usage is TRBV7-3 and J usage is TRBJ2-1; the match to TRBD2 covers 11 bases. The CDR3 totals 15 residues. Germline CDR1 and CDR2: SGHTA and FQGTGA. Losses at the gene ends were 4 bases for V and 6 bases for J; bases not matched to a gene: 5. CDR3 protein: CASSYSGTSGNEQFF. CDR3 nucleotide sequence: TGTGCCAGCAGCTATTCCGGGACTAGCGGCAATGAGCAGTTCTTC.

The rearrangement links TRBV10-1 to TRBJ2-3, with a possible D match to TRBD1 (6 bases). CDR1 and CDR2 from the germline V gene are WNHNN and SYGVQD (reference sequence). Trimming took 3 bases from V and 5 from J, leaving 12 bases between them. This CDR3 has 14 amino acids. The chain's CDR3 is CASSDGQGQDTQYF. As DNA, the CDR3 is TGCGCCAGCAGTGACGGGCAGGGGCAAGATACGCAGTATTTT.

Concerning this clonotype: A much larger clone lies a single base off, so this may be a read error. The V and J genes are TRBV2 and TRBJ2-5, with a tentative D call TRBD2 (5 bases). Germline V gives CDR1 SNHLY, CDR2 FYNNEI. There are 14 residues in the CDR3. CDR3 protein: CASSGSGYQATQYF. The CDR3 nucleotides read TGTGCCAGCAGCGGCAGCGGTTACCAAGCGACCCAGTACTTC.

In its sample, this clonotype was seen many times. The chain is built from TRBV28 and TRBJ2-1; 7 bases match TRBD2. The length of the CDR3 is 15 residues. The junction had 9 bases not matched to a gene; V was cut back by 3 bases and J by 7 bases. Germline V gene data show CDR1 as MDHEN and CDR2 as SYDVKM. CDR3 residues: CASSFVFVGGNEQFF. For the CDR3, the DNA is TGTGCCAGCAGTTTTGTATTTGTCGGGGGGAATGAGCAGTTCTTC.

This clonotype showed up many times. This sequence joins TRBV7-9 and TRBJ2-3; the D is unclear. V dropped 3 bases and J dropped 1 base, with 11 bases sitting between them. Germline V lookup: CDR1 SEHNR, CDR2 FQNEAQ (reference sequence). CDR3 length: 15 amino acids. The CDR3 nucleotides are TGTGCCAGCAGCTTCACGGTGGTGGGCACAGATACGCAGTATTTT. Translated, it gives CASSFTVVGTDTQYF.

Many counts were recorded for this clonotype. CDR3: CASSYRPVETQYF. CDR3 in DNA: TGTGCCAGCAGCTACCGCCCCGTAGAGACCCAGTACTTC. The rearrangement uses TRBV3-1 and TRBJ2-5; D is undetermined. The germline CDR1 and CDR2 sequences are LGHDT and YNNKEL (reference sequence). The CDR3 is made up of 13 amino acids. Deletions cut 5 bases from V and 4 bases from J, with 11 bases between.

DNA of the CDR3: TGTGCCAGCACCGAGGGGACAGGAGACTACGAGCAGTACGTC. Translated: CASTEGTGDYEQYV. The V and J genes are TRBV6-4 and TRBJ2-7, with 8 bases lining up with TRBD1. CDR3 length: 14 amino acids. Germline V CDR1 and CDR2: MRHNA, SNTAGT. V lost 7 bases and J lost 3; bases outside the gene matches: 8.

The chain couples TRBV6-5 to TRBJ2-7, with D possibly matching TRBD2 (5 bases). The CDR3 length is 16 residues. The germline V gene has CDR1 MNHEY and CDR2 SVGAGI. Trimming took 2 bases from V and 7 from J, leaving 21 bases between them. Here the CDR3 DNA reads TGTGCCAGCAGTTACGTGACTGGCGGAGAGGGTCGGGAGCAGTACTTC. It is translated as CASSYVTGGEGREQYF.

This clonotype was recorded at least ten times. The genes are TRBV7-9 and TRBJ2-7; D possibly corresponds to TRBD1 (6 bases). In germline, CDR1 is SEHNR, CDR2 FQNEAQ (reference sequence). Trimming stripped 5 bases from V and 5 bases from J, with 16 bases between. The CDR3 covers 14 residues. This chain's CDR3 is CASSGPGQGHEQYF. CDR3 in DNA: TGTGCCAGCAGCGGCCCGGGACAAGGCCACGAGCAGTACTTC. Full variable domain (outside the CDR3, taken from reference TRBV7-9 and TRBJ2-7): DTGVSQNPRHKITKRGQNVTFRCDPISEHNRLYWYRQTLGQGPEFLTYFQNEAQLEKSRLLSDRFSAERPKGSFSTLEIQRTEQGDSAMYLCASSGPGQGHEQYFGPGTRLTVT.

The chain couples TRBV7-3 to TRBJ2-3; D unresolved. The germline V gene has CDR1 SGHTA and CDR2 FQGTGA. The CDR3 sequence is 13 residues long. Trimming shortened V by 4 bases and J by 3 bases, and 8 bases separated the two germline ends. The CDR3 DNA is TGTGCCAGCAGCTCCACAAAGACAGATACGCAGTATTTT. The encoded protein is CASSSTKTDTQYF. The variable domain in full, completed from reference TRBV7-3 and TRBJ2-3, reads GAGVSQTPSNKVTEKGKYVELRCDPISGHTALYWYRQSLGQGPEFLIYFQGTGAADDSGLPNDRFFAVRPEGSVSTLKIQRTERGDSAVYLCASSSTKTDTQYFGPGTRLTVL.